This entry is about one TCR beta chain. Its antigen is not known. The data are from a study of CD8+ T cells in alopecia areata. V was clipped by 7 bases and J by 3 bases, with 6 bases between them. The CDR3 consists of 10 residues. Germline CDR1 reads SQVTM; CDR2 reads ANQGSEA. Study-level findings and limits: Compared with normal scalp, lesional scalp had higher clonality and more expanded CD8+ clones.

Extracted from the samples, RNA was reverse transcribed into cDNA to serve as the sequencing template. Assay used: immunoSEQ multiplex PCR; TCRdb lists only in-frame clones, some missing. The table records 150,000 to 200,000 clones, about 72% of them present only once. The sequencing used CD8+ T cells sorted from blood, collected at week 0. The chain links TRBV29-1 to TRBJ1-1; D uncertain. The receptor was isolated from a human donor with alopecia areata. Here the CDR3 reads CSGRDTEAFF. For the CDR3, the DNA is TGCAGCGGGAGGGACACTGAAGCTTTCTTT.